The 19 T cell receptor beta chains listed next were all sequenced from one sample in a study of tumor-infiltrating lymphocytes in primary liver carcinoma. Co-extracted RNA and DNA came from about 19-30 mg of unsorted bulk tissue. Starting material of about 450 ng total RNA yielded TCR beta cDNA via a constant-region primer. Modified slightly, ARM-PCR produced TCR beta libraries over three nested multiplex PCR rounds. Both of the initial two PCR rounds ran for about 11 cycles and employed TRBV1-TRBV30 forward primers alongside a C-beta reverse primer. Each CDR3 protein gets one entry after TCRdb re-called the multiplex PCR reads with MiXCR. The sample contains 20,000 to 25,000 distinct CDR3 sequences, about 79% of which appear only once. The sequenced material came from liver tumor tissue from sampling region 1. Sample subset: tumor region T1, superior pole. These receptors were obtained from a woman aged 25-40 years with primary liver carcinoma and hepatitis B virus infection.

The gene calls are TRBV29-1 and TRBJ2-5; 8 nucleotides line up with TRBD1. Losses at the gene ends were 1 base for V and 5 bases for J; bases not matched to a gene: 9. The CDR3 spans 15 residues. Germline-derived CDR1 and CDR2 are SQVTM and ANQGSEA. The DNA for the CDR3 is TGCAGCGTTGAAGGGGTGACAGGGGAACATGAGACCCAGTACTTC. Translated: CSVEGVTGEHETQYF.

This chain joins TRBV11-2 and TRBJ2-3; D gene uncertain. Looked up from germline, CDR1 is SGHAT and CDR2 is FQNNGV. The CDR3 contains 15 residues. CDR3 sequence (DNA): TGTACCAACACCTCCCTACTCTCTGGCACAGATACGCAGTATTTT. Translation: CTNTSLLSGTDTQYF.

On this clonotype itself: A junction boundary mismatches the germline segment, possibly from a read error. The V gene is TRBV12-3 or TRBV12-4, the J gene TRBJ2-3; no clear D gene. This CDR3 spans 15 amino acids. CDR3 sequence (DNA): TGTGCCAGCAGTCTTCCCCCTCCCAGCATAGATACGCAGTATTTT. Translated, it gives CASSLPPPSIDTQYF.

On this clonotype itself: A read error is likely, as this CDR3 ends without the conserved phenylalanine or tryptophan. The rearrangement uses TRBV29-1 and TRBJ2-5, with D tentatively TRBD1 or TRBD2 (5 bases each). The CDR3 covers 15 residues. The germline V gene encodes CDR1 SQVTM and CDR2 ANQGSEA. CDR3 sequence (DNA): TGTAACGTTGAAACCGGAAGGGGAGTGAGGGAGACCCAGTACTTA. This encodes CNVETGRGVRETQYL.

In its sample, this clonotype ranks as medium-sized. The chain joins TRBV12-3 or TRBV12-4 to TRBJ2-2, with D perhaps given as TRBD1 or TRBD2 (6 bases each). This CDR3 is 15 amino acids long. V dropped 8 bases and J dropped 0 bases, with 13 bases sitting between them. CDR3 sequence reads: CASRGWDTNTGELFF. The CDR3 DNA is TGTGCCAGCCGGGGGTGGGACACGAACACCGGGGAGCTGTTTTTT.

A word on this clonotype: Mismatch with germline at one junction end may stem from a read error. V usage is TRBV11-1 and J usage is TRBJ2-1; possibly TRBD2 for D (6 bases). Germline-derived CDR1 and CDR2 are SGHAT and FQDESV (reference sequence). The CDR3 runs 12 residues. For the CDR3, the DNA is TGTGCCAGCAGAGGGACTGGACGGAGGCAGCTCTTC. It is translated as CASRGTGRRQLF.

Points on this clonotype: Since the CDR3 does not end with the conserved phenylalanine or tryptophan, this likely comes from a read error. The chain employs TRBV2 and TRBJ2-7; D uncertain. The ends were cut back, 5 bases at V and 9 bases at J, with 17 bases in the middle. CDR3 length: 13 residues. CDR1 is SNHLY, CDR2 FYNNEI, per germline. CDR3 DNA: TGTGCCAGCAGTCCAACCCAGAGGTGGGTGCAGTACATC. Amino acid sequence: CASSPTQRWVQYI.

A remark on this clonotype: A much bigger clone sits one base away, suggesting this may be a read error. The chain couples TRBV19 to TRBJ2-5, with TRBD1 matching over 10 bases. The CDR3 spans 13 residues. In germline, CDR1 is LNHDA, CDR2 SQIVND (reference sequence). The CDR3 nucleotides are TGTACCACCCGACAGGGGGCCGGAGAGACCCAGTACTTC. This translates into CTTRQGAGETQYF.

The chain carries TRBV19 and TRBJ2-2; 7 bases are a match to TRBD2. Losses at the gene ends were 7 bases for V and 7 bases for J; bases not matched to a gene: 9. The CDR3 loop spans 14 amino acids. CDR1 and CDR2 from the germline V gene are LNHDA and SQIVND (reference sequence). The CDR3 nucleotides are TGTGCCAGTATTGCGGGGGTAGTGGGCGGGGAGCTGTTTTTT. It encodes CASIAGVVGGELFF.

The chain joins TRBV10-3 to TRBJ2-5; no reliable D call. Germline CDR1 reads ENHRY; CDR2 reads SYGVKD. The CDR3 consists of 15 residues. V was pared by 6 bases and J by 2 bases, with 16 bases between. In nucleotides, the CDR3 is TGTGCCATCAGAGAATTGGCTACCAGACAAGAGACCCAGTACTTC. It translates to CAIRELATRQETQYF.

This clonotype was found a few times. An end of the junction differs from the germline gene, which may be a read error. The chain uses TRBV7-9 and TRBJ2-1; 9 nucleotides line up with TRBD2. This CDR3 region has 14 residues. Germline CDR1 SEHNR, CDR2 FQNEAQ (reference sequence). The CDR3 DNA sequence: TGTGACAGCAGCTCCGGGACTAGCAGGAGGTATCAGTTCTTC. Protein product: CDSSSGTSRRYQFF.

As concerns this clonotype: At one of its ends the junction is not consistent with the germline gene, which may arise from a read error. The chain employs TRBV10-3 and TRBJ2-5, with D tentatively TRBD1 (5 bases). The CDR3 runs 15 residues. Germline V gene lookup returns CDR1 ENHRY and CDR2 SYGVKD. CDR3 sequence reads: CAISESATGQETQHF. The CDR3 DNA sequence: TGTGCCATCAGTGAATCGGCTACCGGACAAGAGACCCAGCACTTC.

This sequence joins TRBV29-1 and TRBJ2-7; no clear D gene. Germline loops: CDR1 SQVTM, CDR2 ANQGSEA. The CDR3 consists of 12 residues. Trimming took off 1 base at V and 6 bases at J, with 10 bases between the two ends. CDR3 amino acids: CSVEGSFGEQYF. CDR3 in DNA: TGCAGCGTTGAAGGGTCCTTTGGCGAGCAGTACTTC.

V and J are TRBV11-2 and TRBJ2-1; possible D gene TRBD2, 6 bases. Looked up from germline, CDR1 is SGHAT and CDR2 is FQNNGV. The ends were cut back, 2 bases at V and 1 base at J, with 18 bases in the middle. CDR3 length: 18 residues. The CDR3 reads CASSLRSGHSPSYNEQFF. The CDR3 coding sequence is TGTGCCAGCAGCTTACGTAGCGGCCACTCGCCTTCCTACAATGAGCAGTTCTTC. Complete variable domain (other parts from reference TRBV11-2 and TRBJ2-1): EAGVAQSPRYKIIEKRQSVAFWCNPISGHATLYWYQQILGQGPKLLIQFQNNGVVDDSQLPKDRFSAERLKGVDSTLKIQPAKLEDSAVYLCASSLRSGHSPSYNEQFFGPGTRLTVL.

To note about this clonotype: The conserved closing phenylalanine or tryptophan is absent in this CDR3, likely reflecting a read error. The rearrangement joins TRBV19 to TRBJ1-1, with 7 bases lining up with TRBD1. Germline V gene sequence: CDR1 LNHDA, CDR2 SQIVND (reference sequence). The CDR3 length is 16 residues. The DNA for the CDR3 is TGTGCCACTAGTGCCGAGTCTGCACAGGGGCACAAGGAAGCTTTCTAT. It yields the protein CATSAESAQGHKEAFY.

As to this clonotype: A much larger clone lies one base from this, so it may be a read error. The gene calls are TRBV11-2 and TRBJ2-3; 8 bases match TRBD1. Germline assignment: CDR1 SGHAT and CDR2 FQNNGV. The CDR3 length is 18 residues. J lost 4 bases, V lost 5 bases, and 17 bases had no gene match. This CDR3 is CASSPRHLQGVSADTQYF. For the CDR3, the DNA is TGTGCCAGCAGCCCGCGCCACCTACAGGGGGTGAGCGCAGATACGCAGTATTTT. Drawing the rest from reference TRBV11-2 and TRBJ2-3, the complete variable domain is EAGVAQSPRYKIIEKRQSVAFWCNPISGHATLYWYQQILGQGPKLLIQFQNNGVVDDSQLPKDRFSAERLKGVDSTLKIQPAKLEDSAVYLCASSPRHLQGVSADTQYFGPGTRLTVL.

This chain joins TRBV11-2 and TRBJ1-2; 7 bases map to TRBD1. Germline V gives CDR1 SGHAT, CDR2 FQNNGV. The CDR3 runs 13 residues. The J segment lost 8 bases and the V segment lost 11 bases, leaving 14 bases of the junction unmatched. The DNA for the CDR3 is TGTGCCGGCACTCAGGGGGACGGTGGAGGCTACACCTTC. This codes for CAGTQGDGGGYTF.

This clonotype was seen a single time. The junction does not match germline at one end; this may be a read error. The V gene is TRBV4-1, the J gene TRBJ1-4; D gene ambiguous. The CDR3 totals 16 residues. The germline V gene encodes CDR1 MGHRA and CDR2 YSYEKL. CDR3 coding DNA: TGCGCCAGCAGCCAAGATCTCTATAGGTCTAATGAAAGACTGTTTTTT. Translation gives CASSQDLYRSNERLFF.

This clonotype was recorded once. The V call is TRBV5-4, the J call TRBJ2-3; D is possibly TRBD1 or TRBD2 (5 bases each). Germline lookup yields CDR1 SGHNT and CDR2 YYREEE (reference sequence). V was trimmed by 8 bases and J by 2 bases, leaving 24 bases between them. The CDR3 loop spans 17 amino acids. The CDR3 DNA reads TGTGCCAGTAGCGTAGACGGACACCCTACACACACAGATACGCAGTATTTT. Translation gives CASSVDGHPTHTDTQYF.